What follows are 15 T cell receptor beta chains derived from one specimen sequenced in a study of PD-1 blockade in mismatch repair-deficient tumors. Measured with immunoSEQ multiplex PCR; TCRdb has only the in-frame clones, and not every one. The sample lists 15,000 to 25,000 clones, roughly 82% seen once, with approximately 1.5% in the top ten. This specimen was PBMCs, taken 52 weeks after starting pembrolizumab. The receptors come from an adult with mismatch repair-deficient cancer.

This sequence joins TRBV18 and TRBJ2-3; 7 bases align to TRBD1. The CDR3 runs 14 residues. Looked up from germline, CDR1 is KGHSH and CDR2 is LQKENI. V was clipped by 2 bases and J by 1 base; unmatched bases: 0. Written as DNA, the CDR3 is TGTGCCAGCTCACCAGGACAGGGCACAGATACGCAGTATTTT. As protein: CASSPGQGTDTQYF.

This clone was counted once. The chain carries TRBV13 and TRBJ2-3; D might be TRBD2 (6 bases). This CDR3 is 18 amino acids long. V lost 5 bases and J lost 2, with 23 bases in between. From germline, CDR1 is PRHDT and CDR2 FYEKMQ (reference sequence). This CDR3 reads CASSAPRGGRSNTDTQYF. The CDR3 coding sequence is TGTGCCAGCAGCGCCCCCCGGGGTGGGAGGTCCAACACAGATACGCAGTATTTT.

This chain uses TRBV28 with TRBJ2-1; possibly TRBD1 for D (5 bases). Trimming took off 8 bases at V and 7 bases at J, with 15 bases between the two ends. The length of the CDR3 is 13 residues. CDR1 is MDHEN and CDR2 is SYDVKM in the germline V gene. For the CDR3, the DNA is TGTGCCAGCGGGGCAACAGGATGGAATGAGCAGTTCTTC. Its protein is CASGATGWNEQFF.

This CDR3 is CASSLLAYNEQFF. For the CDR3, the DNA is TGTGCCAGCAGTTTATTGGCTTACAATGAGCAGTTCTTC. This chain uses TRBV27 with TRBJ2-1; the D is unclear. Deletions cut 1 base from V and 4 bases from J, with 5 bases between. This CDR3 region has 13 residues. The V gene's germline CDR1 is MNHEY and CDR2 SMNVEV (reference sequence).

The V and J genes are TRBV4-1 and TRBJ2-1; 9 bases line up with TRBD2. The CDR3 loop spans 17 amino acids. The ends lost 5 bases at V and 0 bases at J; junction bases unmatched: 8. The germline V gene has CDR1 MGHRA and CDR2 YSYEKL. CDR3: CASSKPPGLASYNEQFF. Here the CDR3 DNA reads TGCGCCAGCAGCAAGCCTCCGGGACTAGCCTCCTACAATGAGCAGTTCTTC.

The chain links TRBV5-1 to TRBJ2-1, with TRBD2 matching 10 bases. The CDR3 covers 14 residues. CDR1 is SGHRS, CDR2 YFSETQ, per germline. Germline trimming cut 4 bases from V and 6 bases from J; bases unmatched to any gene: 4. The CDR3 loop reads CASSIGLAANEQFF. As DNA, the CDR3 is TGCGCCAGCAGCATCGGACTAGCGGCCAATGAGCAGTTCTTC.

The V and J genes are TRBV6-1 and TRBJ2-1; TRBD2 matches 9 bases. CDR3 length: 15 residues. Germline V gene data show CDR1 as MNHNS and CDR2 as SASEGT. Germline trimming cut 3 bases from V and 2 bases from J; bases unmatched to any gene: 2. DNA of the CDR3: TGTGCCAGCAGTGATGGCGGGAGGGCCTACAATGAGCAGTTCTTC. Translated: CASSDGGRAYNEQFF.

The gene calls are TRBV9 and TRBJ1-1; a weak D match, TRBD1 (5 bases). The germline gives CDR1 SGDLS, CDR2 YYNGEE. V dropped 3 bases and J dropped 5 bases, with 11 bases sitting between them. The CDR3 has 13 amino acids. CDR3 in amino acids: CASSAQGWTEAFF. CDR3 coding DNA: TGTGCCAGCAGCGCCCAGGGTTGGACTGAAGCTTTCTTT.

The CDR3 is CASSLLAGVGNEQFF. In DNA, the CDR3 is TGTGCCAGCAGCTTACTAGCGGGAGTGGGGAATGAGCAGTTCTTC. The genes are TRBV7-9 and TRBJ2-1, with 10 bases identical to TRBD2. The germline CDR1 and CDR2 sequences are SEHNR and FQNEAQ (reference sequence). This CDR3 has 15 amino acids. Trimming cost V 2 bases and J 7 bases; bases outside gene matches: 5.

The chain links TRBV6-1 to TRBJ2-1, with 11 bases identical to TRBD2. J was trimmed by 4 bases and V by 7 bases; bases with no gene match: 3. Per the germline V gene, CDR1 is MNHNS and CDR2 is SASEGT. This CDR3 region has 14 residues. CDR3 in DNA: TGTGCCAGCATAGCGGGAGGGATATACAATGAGCAGTTCTTC. Its translation: CASIAGGIYNEQFF.

The V call is TRBV9, the J call TRBJ2-7; TRBD1 aligns across 8 bases. The CDR3 consists of 14 residues. Germline V gives CDR1 SGDLS, CDR2 YYNGEE. V trimming: 3 bases; J trimming: 2 bases; junction bases outside the gene matches: 4. In nucleotides, the CDR3 is TGTGCCAGCAGCGCAGGGGACAGGACCTACGAGCAGTACTTC. It encodes CASSAGDRTYEQYF.

The chain is built from TRBV18 and TRBJ2-2, with a tentative D call TRBD2 (5 bases). Between the trimmed V and J ends, which lost 5 bases and 1 base, there was a span of 8 bases. Germline V CDR1 and CDR2: KGHSH, LQKENI. The CDR3 is made up of 14 amino acids. In DNA, the CDR3 is TGTGCCAGCTCAGTGAGGGAGAACACCGGGGAGCTGTTTTTT. This sequence encodes CASSVRENTGELFF.

V and J are TRBV11-2 and TRBJ2-5, with TRBD2 matching over 12 bases. From germline, CDR1 is SGHAT and CDR2 FQNNGV. The CDR3 has 16 amino acids. The V and J ends lost 1 base and 0 bases, in that order; junction bases with no gene match: 0. CDR3 bases: TGTGCCAGCAGCTTAGGGACTAGCGGGAACCAAGAGACCCAGTACTTC. Translating it yields CASSLGTSGNQETQYF. The variable domain in full, completed from reference TRBV11-2 and TRBJ2-5, reads EAGVAQSPRYKIIEKRQSVAFWCNPISGHATLYWYQQILGQGPKLLIQFQNNGVVDDSQLPKDRFSAERLKGVDSTLKIQPAKLEDSAVYLCASSLGTSGNQETQYFGPGTRLLVL.

The sample holds a few counts of this clone. The chain has TRBV9 and TRBJ1-1; no firm D call. Deletions cut 0 bases from V and 10 bases from J, with 19 bases between. Per germline, CDR1 SGDLS and CDR2 YYNGEE. The CDR3 length is 15 residues. The CDR3 reads CASSVGLLGREGAFF. Written as DNA, the CDR3 is TGTGCCAGCAGCGTAGGGCTGCTAGGAAGAGAGGGAGCTTTCTTT.

This chain joins TRBV6-1 and TRBJ2-3, with no clear D. The CDR3 sequence is 12 residues long. CDR1 and CDR2 from the germline V gene are MNHNS and SASEGT. Trimming left V 9 bases short and J 4 bases short, with 11 bases between. In DNA form, the CDR3 reads TGTGCCAGTAGCTTATTCCCAGATACGCAGTATTTT. This encodes CASSLFPDTQYF.